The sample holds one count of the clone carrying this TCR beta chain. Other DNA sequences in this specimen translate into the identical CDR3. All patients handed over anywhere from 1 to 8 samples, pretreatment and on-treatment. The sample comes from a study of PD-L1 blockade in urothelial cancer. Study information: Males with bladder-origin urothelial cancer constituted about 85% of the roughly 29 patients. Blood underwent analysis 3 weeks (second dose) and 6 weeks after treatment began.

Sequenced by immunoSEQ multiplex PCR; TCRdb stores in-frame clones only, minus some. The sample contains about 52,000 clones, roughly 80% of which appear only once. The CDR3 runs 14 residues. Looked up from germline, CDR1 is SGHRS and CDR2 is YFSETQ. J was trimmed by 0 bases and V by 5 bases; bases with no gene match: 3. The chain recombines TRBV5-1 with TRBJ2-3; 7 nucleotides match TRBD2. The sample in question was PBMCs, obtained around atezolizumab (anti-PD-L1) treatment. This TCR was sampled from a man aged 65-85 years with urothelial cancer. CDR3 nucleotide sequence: TGCGCCAGCAGACGCGGGGGTAGCACAGATACGCAGTATTTT. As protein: CASRRGGSTDTQYF.